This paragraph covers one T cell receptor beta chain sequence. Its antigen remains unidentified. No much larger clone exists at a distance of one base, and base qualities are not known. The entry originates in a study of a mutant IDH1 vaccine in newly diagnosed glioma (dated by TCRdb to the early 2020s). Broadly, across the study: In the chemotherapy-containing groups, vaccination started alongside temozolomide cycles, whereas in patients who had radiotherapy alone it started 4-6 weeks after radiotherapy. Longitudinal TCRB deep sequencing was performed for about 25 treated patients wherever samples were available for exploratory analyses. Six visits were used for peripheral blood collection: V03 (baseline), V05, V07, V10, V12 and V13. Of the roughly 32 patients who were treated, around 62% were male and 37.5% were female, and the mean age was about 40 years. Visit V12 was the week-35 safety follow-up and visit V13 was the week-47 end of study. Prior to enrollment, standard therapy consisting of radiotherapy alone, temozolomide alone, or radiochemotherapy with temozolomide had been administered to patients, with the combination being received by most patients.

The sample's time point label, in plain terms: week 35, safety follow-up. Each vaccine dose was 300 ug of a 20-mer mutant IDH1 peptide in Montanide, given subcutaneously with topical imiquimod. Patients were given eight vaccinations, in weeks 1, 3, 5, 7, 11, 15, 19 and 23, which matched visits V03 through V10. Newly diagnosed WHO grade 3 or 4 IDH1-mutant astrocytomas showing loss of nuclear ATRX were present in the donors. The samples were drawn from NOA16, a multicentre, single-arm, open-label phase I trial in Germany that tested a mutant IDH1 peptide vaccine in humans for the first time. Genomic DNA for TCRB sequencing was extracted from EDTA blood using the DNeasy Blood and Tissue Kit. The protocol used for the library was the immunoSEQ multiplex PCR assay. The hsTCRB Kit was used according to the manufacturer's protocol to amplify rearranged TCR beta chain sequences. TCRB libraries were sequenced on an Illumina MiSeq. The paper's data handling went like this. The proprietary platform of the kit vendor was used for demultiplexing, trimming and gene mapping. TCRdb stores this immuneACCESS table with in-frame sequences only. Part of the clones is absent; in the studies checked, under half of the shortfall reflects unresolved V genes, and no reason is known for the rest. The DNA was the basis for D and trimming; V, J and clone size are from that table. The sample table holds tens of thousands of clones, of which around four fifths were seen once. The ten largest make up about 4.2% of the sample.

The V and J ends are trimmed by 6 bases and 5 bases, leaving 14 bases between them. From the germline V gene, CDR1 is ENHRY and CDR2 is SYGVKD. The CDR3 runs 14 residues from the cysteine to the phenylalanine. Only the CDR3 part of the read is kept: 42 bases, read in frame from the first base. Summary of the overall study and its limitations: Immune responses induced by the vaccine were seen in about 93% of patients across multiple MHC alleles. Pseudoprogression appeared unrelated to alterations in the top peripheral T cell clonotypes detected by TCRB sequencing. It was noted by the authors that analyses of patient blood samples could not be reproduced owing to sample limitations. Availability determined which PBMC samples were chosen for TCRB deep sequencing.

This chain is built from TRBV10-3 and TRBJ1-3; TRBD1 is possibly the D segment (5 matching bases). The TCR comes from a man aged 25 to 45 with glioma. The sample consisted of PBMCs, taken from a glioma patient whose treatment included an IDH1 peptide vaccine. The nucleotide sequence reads TGTGCCATCAGGGACGGGGCTGATAGAAACACCATATATTTT. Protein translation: CAIRDGADRNTIYF.